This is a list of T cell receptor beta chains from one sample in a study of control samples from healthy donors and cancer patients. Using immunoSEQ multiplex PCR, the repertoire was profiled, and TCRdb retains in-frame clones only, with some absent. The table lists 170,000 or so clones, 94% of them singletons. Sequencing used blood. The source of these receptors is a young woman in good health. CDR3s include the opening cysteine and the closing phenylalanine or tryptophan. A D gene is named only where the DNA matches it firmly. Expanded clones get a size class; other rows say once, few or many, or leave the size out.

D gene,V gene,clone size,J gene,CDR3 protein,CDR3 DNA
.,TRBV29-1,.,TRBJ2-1,CSVAYEQFF,TGCAGCGTTGCATATGAGCAGTTCTTC
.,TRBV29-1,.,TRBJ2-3,CSSYLPSADTQYF,TGCAGCTCATACCTTCCTAGCGCAGATACGCAGTATTTT
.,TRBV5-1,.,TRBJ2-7,CASTLGGGPYEQYF,TGCGCCAGCACCCTAGGAGGGGGACCCTACGAGCAGTACTTC
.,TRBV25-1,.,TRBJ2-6,CASSTGSSGANVLTF,TGTGCCAGCAGTACAGGGAGCTCTGGGGCCAACGTCCTGACTTTC
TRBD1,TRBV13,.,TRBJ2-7,CASSYSPQGQGSYEQYF,TGTGCCAGCAGCTACTCCCCCCAGGGACAGGGTAGTTACGAGCAGTACTTC
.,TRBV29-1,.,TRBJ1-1,CSVAHGMAAEAFF,TGCAGCGTTGCCCATGGTATGGCCGCTGAAGCTTTCTTT
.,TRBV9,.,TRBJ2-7,CASSGRDNYEQYF,TGTGCCAGCAGCGGGAGGGACAACTACGAGCAGTACTTC
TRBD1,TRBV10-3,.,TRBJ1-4,CAIRAQGANEKLFF,TGTGCCATCAGGGCACAGGGGGCGAATGAAAAACTGTTTTTT
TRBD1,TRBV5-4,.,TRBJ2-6,CASSRYGTARSSGANVLTF,TGTGCCAGCAGCAGATACGGGACAGCCCGTAGCTCTGGGGCCAACGTCCTGACTTTC
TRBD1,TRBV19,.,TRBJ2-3,CASSRDRGADTQYF,TGTGCCAGTAGTAGGGACAGGGGAGCAGATACGCAGTATTTT
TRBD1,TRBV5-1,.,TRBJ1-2,CASSLLARQGNYGYTF,TGCGCCAGCAGCTTGCTCGCTCGACAGGGGAACTATGGCTACACCTTC
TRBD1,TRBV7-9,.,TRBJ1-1,CASSGVLGTGPEAFF,TGTGCCAGCAGCGGCGTACTCGGGACAGGGCCTGAAGCTTTCTTT
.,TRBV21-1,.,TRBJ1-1,CASTPPRDRGLRNTEAFF,TGTGCCAGCACCCCTCCCCGGGACAGGGGGCTGAGGAACACTGAAGCTTTCTTT
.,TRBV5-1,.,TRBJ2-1,CASSPRTGTHRMEQFF,TGCGCCAGCAGCCCGAGAACCGGGACCCATCGAATGGAGCAGTTCTTC
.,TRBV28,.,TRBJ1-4,CASSLMGGAEKLFF,TGTGCCAGCAGTTTAATGGGAGGGGCTGAAAAACTGTTTTTT
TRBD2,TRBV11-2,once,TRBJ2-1,CASSPIFSGRSNEQFF,TGTGCCAGCAGCCCCATCTTTAGCGGGAGGAGTAATGAGCAGTTCTTC
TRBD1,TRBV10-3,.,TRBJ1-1,CAIRTGDTEAFF,TGTGCCATCAGGACAGGGGATACTGAAGCTTTCTTT
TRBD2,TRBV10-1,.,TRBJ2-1,CASSESGRPNEQFF,TGCGCCAGCAGTGAGAGCGGGAGGCCCAATGAGCAGTTCTTC
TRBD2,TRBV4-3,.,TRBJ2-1,CASSPAQGAGGAGEQFF,TGCGCCAGCAGCCCCGCTCAGGGAGCGGGAGGGGCCGGGGAGCAGTTCTTC
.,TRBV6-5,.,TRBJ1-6,CASRRQETLHF,TGTGCCAGCAGAAGACAGGAGACCCTCCACTTT
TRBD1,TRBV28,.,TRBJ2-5,CASSTAGQGAETQYF,TGTGCCAGCAGTACCGCTGGACAGGGCGCAGAGACCCAGTACTTC
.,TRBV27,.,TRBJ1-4,CASSSVVAGSNEKLFF,TGTGCCAGCAGTTCGGTTGTCGCGGGGTCTAATGAAAAACTGTTTTTT
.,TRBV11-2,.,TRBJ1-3,CASSLSRVSSAIYF,TGTGCCAGCAGCTTATCCCGGGTATCAAGCGCCATATATTTT
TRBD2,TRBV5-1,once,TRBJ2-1,CASSLGTSGRQYNEQFF,TGCGCCAGCAGCTTGGGGACTAGCGGGAGGCAATACAATGAGCAGTTCTTC
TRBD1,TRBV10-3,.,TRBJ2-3,CAISAGTASTDTQYF,TGTGCCATTTCCGCCGGGACAGCTAGCACAGATACGCAGTATTTT
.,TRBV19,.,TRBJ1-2,CARHRPYTF,TGTGCCAGACACAGGCCCTACACCTTC
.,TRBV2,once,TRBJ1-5,CASSEALRGKDNQPQHF,TGTGCCAGCAGTGAAGCGCTGAGAGGCAAGGACAATCAGCCCCAGCATTTT
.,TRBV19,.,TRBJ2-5,CASSISAETQYF,TGTGCCAGTAGTATAAGCGCAGAGACCCAGTACTTC
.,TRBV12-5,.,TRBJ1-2,CASGLVRGGYTF,TGTGCTAGTGGTTTGGTCCGAGGAGGCTACACCTTC
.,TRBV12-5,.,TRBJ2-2,CASGFASPVLNTGELFF,TGTGCTAGTGGTTTTGCCTCGCCGGTACTGAACACCGGGGAGCTGTTTTTT
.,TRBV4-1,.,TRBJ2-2,CASSQGTRNTGELFF,TGCGCCAGCAGCCAAGGGACACGGAACACCGGGGAGCTGTTTTTT
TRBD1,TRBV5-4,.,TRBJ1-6,CASSWGQGATYNSPLHF,TGTGCCAGCAGCTGGGGACAGGGGGCGACCTATAATTCACCCCTCCACTTT
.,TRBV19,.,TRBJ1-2,CASSMGQDNYGYTF,TGTGCCAGTAGTATGGGTCAGGATAACTATGGCTACACCTTC
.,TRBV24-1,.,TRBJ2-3,CATSDPGLSVDTQYF,TGTGCCACCAGTGATCCCGGACTATCCGTAGATACGCAGTATTTT
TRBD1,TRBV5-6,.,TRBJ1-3,CATGTVSGNTIYF,TGTGCCACCGGGACAGTCTCTGGAAACACCATATATTTT
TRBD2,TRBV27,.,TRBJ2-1,CATSGGAGRSYNEQFF,TGTGCCACTTCCGGGGGGGCCGGAAGGTCCTACAATGAGCAGTTCTTC
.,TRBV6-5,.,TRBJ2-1,CASRPWREADNEQFF,TGTGCCAGCAGGCCTTGGAGGGAGGCGGACAATGAGCAGTTCTTC
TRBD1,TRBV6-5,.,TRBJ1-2,CASKTGENGYTF,TGTGCCAGCAAAACAGGGGAGAACGGCTACACCTTC